The clone carrying this T cell receptor (beta chain) was detected many times. The source of the sample is a study of blood T cell repertoires in COVID-19. Across the study: Donors in the United States, Italy and Spain gave samples during acute or convalescent COVID-19. Sources were T cells, B-cell-depleted T cells, or PBMCs; the material itself was cDNA or gDNA.

Original processing methods: Scientists estimated how many nucleated cells there were by amplifying reference gene primers. Sequenced by immunoSEQ multiplex PCR; TCRdb stores in-frame clones only, minus some. V, J and clone size derive from that table, while D and trimming were established from the DNA sequence. In the table there are some 140,000 clones, around 85% of which are singletons. Trimming pared 9 bases from V and 0 bases from J, leaving 11 bases between. The germline CDR1 and CDR2 sequences are WNHNN and SYGVQD (reference sequence). This CDR3 has 13 amino acids. The rearrangement links TRBV10-1 to TRBJ1-2; maybe TRBD1 (5 bases). The clonotype comes from a woman in her fifties or sixties with acute or convalescent COVID-19. Source material: peripheral blood. The CDR3 DNA reads as TGCGCCAGATATCGACAGTCTAACTATGGCTACACCTTC. Translation: CARYRQSNYGYTF.